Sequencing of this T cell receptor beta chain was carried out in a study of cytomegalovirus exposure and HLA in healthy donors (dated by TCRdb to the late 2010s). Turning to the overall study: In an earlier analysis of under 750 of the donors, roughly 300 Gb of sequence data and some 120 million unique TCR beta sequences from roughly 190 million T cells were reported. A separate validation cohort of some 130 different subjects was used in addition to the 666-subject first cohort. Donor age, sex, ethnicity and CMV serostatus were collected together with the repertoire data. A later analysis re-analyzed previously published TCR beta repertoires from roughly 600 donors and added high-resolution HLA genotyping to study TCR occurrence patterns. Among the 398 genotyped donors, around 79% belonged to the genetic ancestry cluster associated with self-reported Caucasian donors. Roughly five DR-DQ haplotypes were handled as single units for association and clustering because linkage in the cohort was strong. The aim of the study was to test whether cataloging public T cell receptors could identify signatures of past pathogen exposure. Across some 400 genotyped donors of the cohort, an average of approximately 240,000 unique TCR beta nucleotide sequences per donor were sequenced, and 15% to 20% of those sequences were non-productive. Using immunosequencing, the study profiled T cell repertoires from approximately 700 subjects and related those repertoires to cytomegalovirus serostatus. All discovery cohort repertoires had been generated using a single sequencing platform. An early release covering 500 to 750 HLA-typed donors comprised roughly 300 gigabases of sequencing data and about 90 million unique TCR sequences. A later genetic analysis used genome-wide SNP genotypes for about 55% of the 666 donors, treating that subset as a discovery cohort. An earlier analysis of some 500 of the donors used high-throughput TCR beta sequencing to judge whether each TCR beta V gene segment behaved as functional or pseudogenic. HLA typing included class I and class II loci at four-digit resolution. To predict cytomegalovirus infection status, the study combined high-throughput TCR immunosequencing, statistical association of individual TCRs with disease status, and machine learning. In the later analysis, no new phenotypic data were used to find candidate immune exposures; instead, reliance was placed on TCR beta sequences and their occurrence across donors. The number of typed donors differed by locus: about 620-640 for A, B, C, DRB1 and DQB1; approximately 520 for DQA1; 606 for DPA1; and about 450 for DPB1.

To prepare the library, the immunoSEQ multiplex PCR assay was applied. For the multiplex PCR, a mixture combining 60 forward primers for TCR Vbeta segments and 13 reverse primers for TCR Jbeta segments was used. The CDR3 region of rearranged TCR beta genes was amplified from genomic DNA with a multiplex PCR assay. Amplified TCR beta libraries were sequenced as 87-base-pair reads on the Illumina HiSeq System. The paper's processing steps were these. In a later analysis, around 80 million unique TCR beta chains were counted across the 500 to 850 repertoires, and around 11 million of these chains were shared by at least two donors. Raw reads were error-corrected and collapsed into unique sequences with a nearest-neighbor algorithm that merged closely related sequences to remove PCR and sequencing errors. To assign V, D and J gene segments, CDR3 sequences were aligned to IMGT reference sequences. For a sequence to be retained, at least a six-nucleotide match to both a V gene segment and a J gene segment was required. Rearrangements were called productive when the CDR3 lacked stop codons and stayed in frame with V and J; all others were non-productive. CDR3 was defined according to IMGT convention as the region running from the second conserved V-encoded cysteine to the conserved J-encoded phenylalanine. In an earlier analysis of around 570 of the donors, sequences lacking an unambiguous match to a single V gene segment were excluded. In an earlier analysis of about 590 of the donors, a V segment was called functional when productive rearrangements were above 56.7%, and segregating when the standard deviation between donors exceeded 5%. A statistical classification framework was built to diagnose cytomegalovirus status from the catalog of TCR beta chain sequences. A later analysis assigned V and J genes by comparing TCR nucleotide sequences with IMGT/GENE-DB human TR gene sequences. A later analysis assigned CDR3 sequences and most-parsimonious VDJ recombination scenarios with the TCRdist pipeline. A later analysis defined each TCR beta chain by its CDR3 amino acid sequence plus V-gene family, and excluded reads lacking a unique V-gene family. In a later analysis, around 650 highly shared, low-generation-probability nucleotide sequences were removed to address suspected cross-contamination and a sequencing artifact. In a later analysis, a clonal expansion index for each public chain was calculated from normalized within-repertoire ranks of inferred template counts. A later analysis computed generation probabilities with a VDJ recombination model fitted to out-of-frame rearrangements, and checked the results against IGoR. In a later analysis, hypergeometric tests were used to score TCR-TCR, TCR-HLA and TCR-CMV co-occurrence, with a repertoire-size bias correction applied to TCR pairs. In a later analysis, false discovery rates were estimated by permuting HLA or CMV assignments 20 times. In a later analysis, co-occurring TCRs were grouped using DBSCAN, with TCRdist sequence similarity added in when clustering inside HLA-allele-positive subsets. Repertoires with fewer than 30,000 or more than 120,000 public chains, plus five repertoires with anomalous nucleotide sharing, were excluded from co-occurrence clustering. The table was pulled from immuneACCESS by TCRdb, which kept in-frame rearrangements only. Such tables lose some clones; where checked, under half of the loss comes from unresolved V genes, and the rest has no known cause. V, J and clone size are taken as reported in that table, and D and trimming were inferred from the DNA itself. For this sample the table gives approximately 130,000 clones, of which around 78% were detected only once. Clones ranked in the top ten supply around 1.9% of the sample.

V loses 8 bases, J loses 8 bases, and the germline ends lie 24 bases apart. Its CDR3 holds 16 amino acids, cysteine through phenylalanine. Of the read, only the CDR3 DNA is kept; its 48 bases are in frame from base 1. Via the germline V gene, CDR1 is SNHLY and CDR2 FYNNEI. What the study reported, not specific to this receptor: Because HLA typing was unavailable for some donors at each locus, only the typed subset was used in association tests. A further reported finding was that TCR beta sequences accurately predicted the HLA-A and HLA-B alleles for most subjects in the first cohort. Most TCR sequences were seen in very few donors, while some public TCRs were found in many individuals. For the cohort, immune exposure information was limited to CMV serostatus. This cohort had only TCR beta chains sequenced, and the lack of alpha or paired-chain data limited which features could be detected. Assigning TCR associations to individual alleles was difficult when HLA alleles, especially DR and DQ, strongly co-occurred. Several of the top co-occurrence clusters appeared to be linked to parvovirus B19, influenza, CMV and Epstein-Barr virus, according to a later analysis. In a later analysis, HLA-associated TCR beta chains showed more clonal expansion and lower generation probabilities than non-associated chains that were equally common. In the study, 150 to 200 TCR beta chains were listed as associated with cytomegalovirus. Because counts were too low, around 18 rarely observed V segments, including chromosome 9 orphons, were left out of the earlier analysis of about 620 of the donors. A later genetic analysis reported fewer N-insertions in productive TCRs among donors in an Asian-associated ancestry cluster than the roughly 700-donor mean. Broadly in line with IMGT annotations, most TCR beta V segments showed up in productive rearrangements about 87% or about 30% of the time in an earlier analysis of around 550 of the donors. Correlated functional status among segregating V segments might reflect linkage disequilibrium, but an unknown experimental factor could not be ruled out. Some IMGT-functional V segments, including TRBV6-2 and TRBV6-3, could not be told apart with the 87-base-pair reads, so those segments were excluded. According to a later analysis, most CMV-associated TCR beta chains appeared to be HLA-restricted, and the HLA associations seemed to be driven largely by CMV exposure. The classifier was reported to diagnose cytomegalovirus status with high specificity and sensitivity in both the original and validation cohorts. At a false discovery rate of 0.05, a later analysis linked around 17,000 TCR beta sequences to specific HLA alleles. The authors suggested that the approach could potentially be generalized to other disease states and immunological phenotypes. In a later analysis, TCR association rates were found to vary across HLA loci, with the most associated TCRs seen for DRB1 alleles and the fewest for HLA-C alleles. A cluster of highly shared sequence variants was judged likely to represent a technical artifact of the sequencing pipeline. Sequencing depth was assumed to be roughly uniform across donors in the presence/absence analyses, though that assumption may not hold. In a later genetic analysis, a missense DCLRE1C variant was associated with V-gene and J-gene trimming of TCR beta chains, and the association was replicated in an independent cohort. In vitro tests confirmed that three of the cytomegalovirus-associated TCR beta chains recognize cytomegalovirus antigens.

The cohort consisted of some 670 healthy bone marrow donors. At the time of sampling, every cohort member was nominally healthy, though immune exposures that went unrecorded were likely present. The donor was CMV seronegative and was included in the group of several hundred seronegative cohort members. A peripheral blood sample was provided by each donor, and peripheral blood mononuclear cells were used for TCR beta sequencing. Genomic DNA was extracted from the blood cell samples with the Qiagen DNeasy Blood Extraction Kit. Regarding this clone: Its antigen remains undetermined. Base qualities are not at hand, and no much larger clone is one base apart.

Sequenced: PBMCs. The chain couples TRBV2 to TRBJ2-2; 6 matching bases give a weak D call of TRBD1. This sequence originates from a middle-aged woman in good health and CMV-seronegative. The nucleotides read TGTGCCAGCCGGCCGGGACACGTAGCTTACTCAGGGGAGCTGTTTTTT. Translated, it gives CASRPGHVAYSGELFF.